Below are 9 T cell receptor beta chains sequenced from a single sample in a study of cytomegalovirus exposure and HLA in healthy donors. The PCR was carried out with 60 Vbeta primers and 13 Jbeta primers. TCRdb's copy holds only in-frame clones and misses some; the assay was immunoSEQ multiplex PCR. In the table there are more than 85,000 clones, around 63% of which are singletons. Sequencing input: PBMCs. Receptors were obtained from a human donor in good health.

This clone turned up a few times. V gene TRBV9 combines with J gene TRBJ1-6; D is undetermined. V was trimmed by 0 bases and J by 0 bases, leaving 13 bases between them. CDR3 length: 18 residues. Germline V gene data show CDR1 as SGDLS and CDR2 as YYNGEE. CDR3 residues: CASSVDGGPSSYNSPLHF. The CDR3 region has the DNA TGTGCCAGCAGCGTAGATGGAGGCCCGAGCTCCTATAATTCACCCCTCCACTTT.

The rearrangement links TRBV25-1 to TRBJ2-1; 10 nucleotides line up with TRBD2. V dropped 4 bases and J dropped 9; count of bases not matched to a gene: 6. The CDR3 is made up of 14 amino acids. Germline V lookup: CDR1 MGHDK, CDR2 SYGVNS. This chain's CDR3 is CASSVSSGSTEQFF. In nucleotides, the CDR3 is TGTGCCAGCAGTGTGTCTAGCGGGAGTACTGAGCAGTTCTTC.

The J gene is TRBJ1-1, the V gene TRBV11-2, with unresolved D. The CDR3 consists of 19 residues. From germline, CDR1 is SGHAT and CDR2 FQNNGV. V shed 1 base and J shed 3 bases, with 24 bases lying between them. The CDR3 DNA follows: TGTGCCAGCAGCTTAGGAGAGGGAGGATTTTATGGGTCGGACACTGAAGCTTTCTTT. Protein: CASSLGEGGFYGSDTEAFF.

This rearrangement joins TRBV6-5 to TRBJ2-1; tentatively, D is TRBD1 (5 bases). Trimming pared 8 bases from V and 5 bases from J, leaving 13 bases between. Germline values: CDR1 MNHEY, CDR2 SVGAGI. The CDR3 sequence is 13 residues long. The CDR3 DNA sequence: TGTGCCAGCGGATATCAGGGTAACAATGAGCAGTTCTTC. It translates to CASGYQGNNEQFF.

V gene TRBV27 combines with J gene TRBJ1-2; D gene uncertain. Trimming stripped 6 bases from V and 6 bases from J, with 8 bases between. Germline CDR1 is MNHEY and CDR2 is SMNVEV (reference sequence). CDR3 length: 11 amino acids. The CDR3 sequence: CASRTTDGYTF. The CDR3 region has the DNA TGTGCCAGCAGGACTACCGATGGCTACACCTTC.

The chain joins TRBV30 to TRBJ2-2; D might be TRBD1 (5 bases). Per germline, CDR1 GTSNPN and CDR2 SVGIG (reference sequence). Trimming left V 1 base short and J 1 base short, with 7 bases between. The CDR3 consists of 14 residues. The CDR3: CAWSEGLNTGELFF. As DNA, the CDR3 is TGTGCCTGGAGTGAGGGGCTGAACACCGGGGAGCTGTTTTTT.

The V call is TRBV6-1, the J call TRBJ2-7; 9 nucleotides agree with TRBD2. The germline V gene encodes CDR1 MNHNS and CDR2 SASEGT. The J segment lost 2 bases and the V segment lost 3 bases, leaving 8 bases of the junction unmatched. This CDR3 is built from 16 residues. Here the CDR3 reads CASSEASGDKTYEQYF. Written as DNA, the CDR3 is TGTGCCAGCAGTGAGGCTAGCGGGGACAAAACCTACGAGCAGTACTTC.

This chain joins TRBV10-3 and TRBJ2-7; 7 bases align to TRBD2. V shed 0 bases and J 6 bases; nucleotides not matched to a gene: 11. CDR1 ENHRY and CDR2 SYGVKD come from the germline V gene. The CDR3 extends over 16 amino acids. CDR3 loop: CAISESSGGRSSEQYF. DNA for the CDR3: TGTGCCATCAGTGAGTCTTCAGGCGGGAGAAGTTCCGAGCAGTACTTC.

This clone has more than one count but fewer than ten. The rearrangement uses TRBV5-6 and TRBJ2-5; 7 bases match TRBD2. Losses at the gene ends were 5 bases for V and 4 bases for J; bases not matched to a gene: 11. This CDR3 has 15 residues. Germline V CDR1 and CDR2: SGHDT, YYEEEE. The CDR3 sequence is CASSPSGRGGETQYF. Here the CDR3 DNA reads TGTGCCAGCAGTCCCTCGGGGAGGGGAGGAGAGACCCAGTACTTC.